The 7 T cell receptor beta chains below were found in one sample sequenced in a study of CD8 T cells in ankylosing spondylitis. Study results and limitations: A TCR beta motif made of fewer than 10 highly homologous variants seemed typical of ankylosing spondylitis blood.

TCRdb called the 5' RACE reads again in MiXCR, with one record for every CDR3 protein. The profile covers fewer than 550,000 distinct CDR3 sequences, with 5.3% appearing a single time and 3% to 4.5% taken by the ten largest. These TCRs are of unknown antigen specificity. Specimen: blood, either unsorted or a sorted T cell fraction (not recorded which). The receptors were sampled from a male donor with ankylosing spondylitis.

This clonotype has ten or more counts. The rearrangement links TRBV7-2 to TRBJ1-3, with D unclear. Trimming pared 4 bases from V and 6 bases from J, leaving 7 bases between. CDR1 and CDR2 from the germline V gene are SGHTA and FQGNSA. This CDR3 spans 12 amino acids. This chain's CDR3 is CASSYFPNTIYF. The CDR3, as DNA: TGTGCCAGCAGCTATTTTCCAAACACCATATATTTT.

This rearrangement joins TRBV6-1 to TRBJ2-7, with 9 bases matching TRBD2. Germline CDR1 MNHNS, CDR2 SASEGT. Germline trimming cut 10 bases from V and 2 bases from J; bases unmatched to any gene: 6. CDR3 length: 13 amino acids. The CDR3 DNA sequence: TGTGCCACCCGGGCTAGCGGGACCTACGAGCAGTACTTC. This encodes CATRASGTYEQYF.

Many counts were recorded for this clonotype. The chain is built from TRBV12-3 or TRBV12-4 and TRBJ2-7; no definite D call. Trimming shortened V by 3 bases and J by 2 bases, and 14 bases separated the two germline ends. CDR3 length equals 15 residues. The CDR3 coding sequence is TGTGCCAGCAGTTTCTGGGCCCGACCGCCCTACGAGCAGTACTTC. This codes for CASSFWARPPYEQYF.

This clonotype was detected many times. The chain carries TRBV12-3 or TRBV12-4 and TRBJ1-4; 7 bases are a match to TRBD1. The CDR3 consists of 14 residues. V lost 6 bases to trimming and J lost 3 bases; unmatched junction nucleotides: 4. The CDR3 region is CASSPTGPNEKLFF. The CDR3 nucleotides read TGTGCCAGCAGCCCGACAGGGCCTAATGAAAAACTGTTTTTT.

This clonotype came up many times. The chain is built from TRBV5-1 and TRBJ2-7; TRBD2 aligns across 11 bases. There are 13 residues in the CDR3. Germline CDR1 SGHRS, CDR2 YFSETQ. V trimming: 5 bases; J trimming: 6 bases; junction bases outside the gene matches: 4. The CDR3 nucleotides read TGCGCCAGCAGAACTAGCGGGAGCGCCGAGCAGTACTTC. Protein sequence: CASRTSGSAEQYF.

This clonotype appeared many times. The V and J genes are TRBV7-2 and TRBJ1-1, with 8 positions matching TRBD1. Germline CDR1 is SGHTA and CDR2 is FQGNSA. The ends lost 2 bases at V and 4 bases at J; junction bases unmatched: 9. CDR3 length: 16 residues. CDR3 in amino acids: CASSLRQGARGTEAFF. Here the CDR3 DNA reads TGTGCCAGCAGCTTAAGGCAGGGGGCGCGGGGCACTGAAGCTTTCTTT.

The rearrangement joins TRBV12-3 or TRBV12-4 to TRBJ2-3; TRBD2 might be the D (6 bases). V lost 5 bases, J lost 6 bases, and 15 bases lay in between. This CDR3 has 14 residues. In nucleotides, the CDR3 is TGTGCCAGCAGTCAGCGGGCGACTCCGGATACGCAGTATTTT. This codes for CASSQRATPDTQYF.